This entry lists 23 T cell receptor beta chains sequenced from one sample in a study of graft-versus-host responses after intestinal transplantation. Generated by immunoSEQ multiplex PCR, the TCRdb table keeps only in-frame clones and is missing some. The repertoire holds some 15,000 clones, 93% seen once, with about 4.2% in the top ten. The sequences come from PBMCs, collected roughly 1,000 days after intestinal transplantation. The receptor set was obtained from a human patient who received an intestinal transplant, so some T cells may come from the graft donor.

The chain carries TRBV10-3 and TRBJ2-1; D is undetermined. The CDR3 extends over 11 amino acids. The V and J ends lost 3 bases and 3 bases respectively, with 0 bases between them. CDR1 is ENHRY and CDR2 is SYGVKD in the germline V gene. The CDR3 nucleotides are TGTGCCATCAGTGACTACAATGAGCAGTTCTTC. Translated, it gives CAISDYNEQFF.

This CDR3 is CSAAGGTIYF. The CDR3 region has the DNA TGCAGTGCTGCCGGGGGCACCATATATTTT. The J gene is TRBJ1-3, the V gene TRBV20-1, with D perhaps matching TRBD1 (5 bases). This CDR3 spans 10 amino acids. Germline CDR1 is DFQATT and CDR2 is SNEGSKA (reference sequence). Trimming removed 5 bases from V and 9 bases from J, with 8 bases in between.

The CDR3 DNA follows: TGCGCCAGCAGCCGAGCATCGACGGGTCCCTCTGGAAACACCATATATTTT. Protein product: CASSRASTGPSGNTIYF. The rearrangement links TRBV5-1 to TRBJ1-3; the D is unclear. Germline V lookup: CDR1 SGHRS, CDR2 YFSETQ. Trimming pared 4 bases from V and 0 bases from J, leaving 17 bases between. The CDR3 length is 17 residues.

The chain links TRBV2 to TRBJ2-1, with D perhaps TRBD2 (6 bases). V lost 7 bases, J lost 5 bases, and 9 bases lay in between. Germline assignment: CDR1 SNHLY and CDR2 FYNNEI. The CDR3 contains 12 residues. CDR3 amino acids: CASMGGDNEQFF. CDR3 sequence (DNA): TGTGCCAGCATGGGAGGAGACAATGAGCAGTTCTTC.

The rearrangement links TRBV6-4 to TRBJ1-1; no clear D. The germline V gene encodes CDR1 MRHNA and CDR2 SNTAGT. V was pared by 6 bases and J by 0 bases, with 8 bases between. This CDR3 has 13 residues. CDR3 sequence reads: CASRAQMNTEAFF. The DNA for the CDR3 is TGTGCCAGCAGAGCCCAAATGAACACTGAAGCTTTCTTT.

The rearrangement joins TRBV5-1 to TRBJ1-3, with D tentatively TRBD1 (6 bases). CDR3 length: 18 amino acids. Trimming removed 0 bases from V and 0 bases from J, with 16 bases in between. Looked up from germline, CDR1 is SGHRS and CDR2 is YFSETQ. This CDR3 reads CASSLDQGPLASGNTIYF. CDR3 in DNA: TGCGCCAGCAGCTTGGATCAGGGGCCCCTCGCCTCTGGAAACACCATATATTTT.

In this sample, this clone turned up once. The gene calls are TRBV11-2 and TRBJ1-1; 7 bases are shared with TRBD1. The V and J ends lost 3 bases and 7 bases, in that order; junction bases with no gene match: 17. This CDR3 has 17 residues. Germline assignment: CDR1 SGHAT and CDR2 FQNNGV. CDR3 coding DNA: TGTGCCAGCAGCTTGCGGATCCGGGTAGGGGGCGAGGGTGAAGCTTTCTTT. Its translation: CASSLRIRVGGEGEAFF.

The chain recombines TRBV7-3 with TRBJ1-1; TRBD1 matches 7 bases. The CDR3 loop spans 15 amino acids. V trimming: 0 bases; J trimming: 4 bases; junction bases outside the gene matches: 5. Germline lookup yields CDR1 SGHTA and CDR2 FQGTGA. The CDR3: CASSLTGQESTEAFF. The CDR3 DNA follows: TGTGCCAGCAGCTTAACTGGACAGGAGAGCACTGAAGCTTTCTTT.

This rearrangement joins TRBV18 to TRBJ2-1, with 7 bases fitting TRBD1. The germline CDR1 and CDR2 sequences are KGHSH and LQKENI. This CDR3 is 17 amino acids long. Trimming cost V 4 bases and J 2 bases; bases outside gene matches: 11. CDR3: CASSLRLDRDPYNEQFF. The CDR3 coding sequence is TGTGCCAGCTCACTGAGACTTGACAGGGACCCCTACAATGAGCAGTTCTTC.

This clone is a singleton in its sample. The gene calls are TRBV4-1 and TRBJ2-7, with D tentatively TRBD1 or TRBD2 (5 bases each). V dropped 4 bases and J dropped 3 bases, with 16 bases sitting between them. From germline, CDR1 is MGHRA and CDR2 YSYEKL. The CDR3 spans 15 residues. In DNA, the CDR3 is TGCGCCAGCAGCCCGCGTCCCGGGACGGTCTACGAGCAGTACTTC. Translating it yields CASSPRPGTVYEQYF.

The chain uses TRBV5-1 and TRBJ1-5; possibly TRBD1 for D (6 bases). This CDR3 has 16 residues. The germline V and J ends were trimmed by 2 bases and 8 bases, with 20 bases remaining between them. Germline lookup yields CDR1 SGHRS and CDR2 YFSETQ. CDR3 protein: CASSFGPQGTNEPQHF. The CDR3 bases are TGCGCCAGCAGCTTTGGTCCCCAAGGGACAAACGAGCCCCAGCATTTT.

The chain joins TRBV7-9 to TRBJ2-2, with 9 bases fitting TRBD1. In germline, CDR1 is SEHNR, CDR2 FQNEAQ (reference sequence). The CDR3 loop spans 14 amino acids. V was clipped by 3 bases and J by 7 bases; unmatched bases: 3. The CDR3 nucleotides read TGTGCCAGCAGCTTGACAGGGGGGAACGGGGAGCTGTTTTTT. Amino acid sequence: CASSLTGGNGELFF.

V usage is TRBV9 and J usage is TRBJ2-3; TRBD2 matches at 9 bases. After removal of 4 bases from V and 1 base from J, the junction contained 7 bases not matched to a gene. The CDR3 loop spans 16 amino acids. The germline V gene has CDR1 SGDLS and CDR2 YYNGEE. Written as DNA, the CDR3 is TGTGCCAGCAGCCCCCGCGGGGGGGGAGGCACAGATACGCAGTATTTT. It is translated as CASSPRGGGGTDTQYF.

The chain employs TRBV5-5 and TRBJ1-6; 10 bases line up with TRBD1. The germline CDR1 and CDR2 sequences are SGHKS and YYEKEE (reference sequence). This CDR3 is built from 15 residues. V shed 0 bases and J 8 bases; nucleotides not matched to a gene: 2. CDR3 coding DNA: TGTGCCAGCAGCTTGGCGGGGACAGGGGATTCACCCCTCCACTTT. The encoded protein is CASSLAGTGDSPLHF.

The V and J genes are TRBV11-3 and TRBJ1-2; D gene ambiguous. The V end was cut by 1 base, the J end by 4 bases, with 7 bases between. Germline V gene lookup returns CDR1 SGHNT and CDR2 YENEEA. This CDR3 has 13 amino acids. Written as DNA, the CDR3 is TGTGCCAGCAGCTTAGGGCAGCCCTATGGCTACACCTTC. Protein: CASSLGQPYGYTF.

The rearrangement uses TRBV10-3 and TRBJ2-2; 7 bases fit TRBD1. CDR1 is ENHRY, CDR2 SYGVKD, per germline. The ends lost 8 bases at V and 2 bases at J; junction bases unmatched: 5. This CDR3 is built from 14 residues. CDR3 in DNA: TGTGCCATCGGGGACAGCCTAAACACCGGGGAGCTGTTTTTT. As protein: CAIGDSLNTGELFF.

The J gene is TRBJ1-5, the V gene TRBV10-3; D remains ambiguous. V was clipped by 5 bases and J by 4 bases, with 15 bases between them. The CDR3 consists of 15 residues. Germline CDR1 and CDR2: ENHRY and SYGVKD. CDR3 sequence (DNA): TGTGCCATCAGTACCGATAAGGACCAAAATCAGCCCCAGCATTTT. It yields the protein CAISTDKDQNQPQHF.

Of note for this clone: The junction departs from germline at one end; a sequencing error may be responsible. V usage is TRBV29-1 and J usage is TRBJ1-2, with D unresolved. This CDR3 contains 13 residues. CDR1 and CDR2 (germline): SQVTM, ANQGSEA. CDR3 coding DNA: TGCAGCGTTGAACCGGGGATTGCGAACCCGGTGGGCTTC. This gives the protein CSVEPGIANPVGF.

This clone appeared a single time. V gene TRBV28 combines with J gene TRBJ2-5; possible D gene TRBD1, 7 bases. Trimming left V 6 bases short and J 5 bases short, with 22 bases between. This CDR3 has 16 amino acids. Germline CDR1 and CDR2: MDHEN and SYDVKM. The CDR3: CASSHGGTVMGETQYF. In nucleotides, the CDR3 is TGTGCCAGCAGCCATGGGGGGACAGTTATGGGGGAGACCCAGTACTTC.

The chain links TRBV5-4 to TRBJ2-7; 7 bases align to TRBD2. V was pared by 6 bases and J by 4 bases, with 7 bases of the junction left unmatched. The germline V gene encodes CDR1 SGHNT and CDR2 YYREEE (reference sequence). The CDR3 has 13 amino acids. The CDR3: CASNRWGGYEQYF. CDR3 sequence (DNA): TGTGCCAGCAACCGTTGGGGGGGGTACGAGCAGTACTTC.

The chain joins TRBV5-1 to TRBJ2-3; D is unclear. CDR1 is SGHRS and CDR2 is YFSETQ in the germline V gene. This CDR3 region has 14 residues. Trimming took off 0 bases at V and 2 bases at J, with 7 bases between the two ends. Written as DNA, the CDR3 is TGCGCCAGCAGCTTGGGACGGAACACAGATACGCAGTATTTT. It is translated as CASSLGRNTDTQYF.

The chain is built from TRBV15 and TRBJ2-3, with 10 bases lining up with TRBD2. The CDR3 has 15 residues. Germline CDR1 is LNHNV and CDR2 is YYDKDF (reference sequence). V trimming: 5 bases; J trimming: 3 bases; junction bases outside the gene matches: 5. The chain's CDR3 is CATSALAGITDTQYF. For the CDR3, the DNA is TGTGCCACCAGCGCACTAGCGGGGATTACAGATACGCAGTATTTT.

V usage is TRBV7-6 and J usage is TRBJ2-3, with D hard to call. The CDR3 sequence is 14 residues long. The germline CDR1 and CDR2 sequences are SGHVS and FNYEAQ. With 3 bases removed from V and 2 bases from J, the gap between germline ends came to 9 bases. CDR3 in DNA: TGTGCCAGCAGCTTCGGCGGTCTCACAGATACGCAGTATTTT. Its translation is CASSFGGLTDTQYF.